Detailed here is one T cell receptor beta chain. This clonotype was picked up one time. Its specific antigen is unknown. Base qualities are not provided; no much larger clone lies one nucleotide away. One read alone is weak evidence. The germline V gene (reference sequence) sets CDR1 to LGHDT and CDR2 to YNNKEL. Reading from cysteine to phenylalanine, the CDR3 counts 14 amino acids. Only CDR3 DNA is held: 42 bases, read in frame from base 1. V gives up 0 bases and J gives up 10 bases, and the segment between their germline ends measures 15 bases. Peripheral blood CD8+ and CD4+ T cells from healthy donors, Susac syndrome patients and multiple sclerosis patients were profiled using high-throughput TCR beta sequencing. Treatment-naive patients with stable or active relapsing-remitting disease fulfilling revised McDonald criteria were used as multiple sclerosis controls. Bulk CD8+ and CD4+ T cells were purified by magnetic negative isolation, whereas CD8+ TEMRA cells were enriched by FACS. Blood was collected in EDTA tubes and processed within 24 hours, with PBMCs isolated through density gradient centrifugation. PBMCs intended for TCR sequencing were cryopreserved in liquid nitrogen and were subsequently thawed in a 37 degrees C water bath. Purity of sorted or isolated CD4+, CD8+ and CD8+ TEMRA cells was at least 90%.

RNA was extracted using the RNeasy kit, and roughly 0.5 to 1 microgram was reverse transcribed with random hexamers. The immunoSEQ multiplex PCR assay, covering 54 Vbeta and 13 Jbeta segments, was used to amplify TCR beta CDR3 regions. PCR amplification bias was corrected by using a synthetic template baseline for primer optimization and computational correction. The authors' pipeline ran thus. Reads were annotated to V, D and J genes per IMGT and analyzed with immunoSEQ Analyzer, keeping only productive sequences. To calculate clonality, Shannon entropy was normalized by log2 of the number of productive unique sequences and then subtracted from one. Public and private clones were assessed among the 100 most prevalent clones of each patient and control. Susac-specific clones were defined as absent from healthy and MS cohorts, around 1,000 published viral clones and other ImmuneACCESS disease sequences. TCRdb ran its own pipeline on the public reads, namely fastp trimming at Q25 and MiXCR clone calling, and kept in-frame beta chains. Each record represents a unique CDR3 protein, reported with the most common genes and DNA among its rows. TCRdb assigned the V and J calls; the authors' analysis was not used. This sample holds around 300,000 distinct CDR3 sequences; 92% were observed only once. Less than 0.08% of the sample goes to the ten largest clones.

The data are from a study of CD8 T cells in Susac syndrome (dated by TCRdb to about 2019). Background on the whole study: The study used repertoire sequencing to test whether antigen drove CD8+ T cell activation and differentiation in Susac syndrome.

The paper as a whole reports these results and caveats: The number of individuals in the TCR sequencing and HLA analysis was recognized as being relatively small.

The sequence derives from a human donor with multiple sclerosis. The chain joins TRBV3-1 to TRBJ2-5, with the D gene not clear enough to name. The sample comprised CD4+ T cells from PBMCs. Here is the DNA: TGTGCCAGCAGCCAAGATACATCTAGAGACGACCAGTACTTC. Its product reads: CASSQDTSRDDQYF.